This paragraph covers one T cell receptor beta chain sequence. This clone is a singleton in its sample. The specificity of this receptor is unknown. Per-base quality was not reported, and no clone a single base away is much larger than it. Library generation was performed with the immunoSEQ multiplex PCR assay. The hsTCRB Kit was used according to the manufacturer's protocol to amplify rearranged TCR beta chain sequences. TCRB libraries were sequenced on an Illumina MiSeq. The paper's data handling went like this. Demultiplexing, trimming and gene mapping were performed with the kit vendor's proprietary platform. The clones in this table, taken by TCRdb from immuneACCESS, are in-frame only. Not every clone is retained; where verified, under half of the shortfall comes from an unresolved V gene, and the cause of the rest is unknown. V, J and clone size derive from that table, while D and trimming were established from the DNA sequence. This sample has some 66,000 clones in its table, and around 84% of those were observed once. The ten largest clones capture less than 4.5% of the sample.

The sample belongs to a study of a mutant IDH1 vaccine in newly diagnosed glioma (TCRdb year 2021). With regard to the full study: Vaccination started 4-6 weeks after radiotherapy alone, or was given together with temozolomide cycles in the groups whose treatment included chemotherapy. Of the approximately 30 treated patients, approximately 60% were male and 37.5% were female, and the mean age was approximately 40 years. Prior to enrollment, patients had been given standard therapy consisting of radiotherapy alone, temozolomide alone, or radiochemotherapy with temozolomide, with the combination given to most patients. The week-35 safety follow-up was designated visit V12, and the week-47 end of study was designated visit V13. Peripheral blood samples were drawn at six visits, namely V03 (baseline), V05, V07, V10, V12 and V13. For exploratory analyses, longitudinal TCRB deep sequencing was carried out in about two dozen treated patients wherever samples were available.

Study-wide conclusions, independent of this receptor: PBMC samples for TCRB deep sequencing were selected based on availability. Pseudoprogression appeared unrelated to alterations in the top peripheral T cell clonotypes detected by TCRB sequencing. According to the authors, sample limitations meant that analyses of patient blood samples could not be reproduced. Vaccine-induced immune responses across multiple MHC alleles were detected in over 80% of patients.

The sample's time point label is to be understood as: week 35, safety follow-up. Each vaccine dose was 300 ug of a 20-mer mutant IDH1 peptide in Montanide, given subcutaneously with topical imiquimod. Patients were given eight vaccinations, in weeks 1, 3, 5, 7, 11, 15, 19 and 23, which matched visits V03 through V10. The donors had newly diagnosed IDH1-mutant astrocytomas of WHO grade 3 or 4 that showed loss of nuclear ATRX. The samples were drawn from NOA16, a multicentre, single-arm, open-label phase I trial in Germany that tested a mutant IDH1 peptide vaccine in humans for the first time. The DNeasy Blood and Tissue Kit was used to extract genomic DNA from EDTA blood for TCRB sequencing. This TCR was sampled from a young man with glioma. The source was PBMCs, collected from a glioma patient whose treatment included an IDH1 peptide vaccine.

The CDR3 region has the sequence CASSLSSSYNSPLHF. Read as DNA, the sequence is TGTGCCAGCAGCTTATCAAGCTCCTATAATTCACCCCTCCACTTT. The V gene is TRBV7-9 and the J gene is TRBJ1-6; no D gene is confidently identified. The CDR3, cysteine through phenylalanine, is 15 amino acids long. Just CDR3 DNA is preserved here, 45 bases in frame from base 1. The germline V gene (reference sequence) specifies SEHNR as CDR1 and FQNEAQ as CDR2. The V and J ends are trimmed by 2 bases and 0 bases, leaving 5 bases between them.